This TCR beta chain came from a study of T cell repertoires in cytomegalovirus infection. Findings of the study overall: Cumulative public TCR beta family frequency identified CMV carriers with the relevant HLA. Within the response measured ex vivo, HLA-C-restricted CMV-specific TCR beta clonotypes were dominant.

Trimming removed 3 bases at V and 12 bases at J, with 15 bases between. This CDR3 contains 13 residues. The germline CDR1 and CDR2 sequences are SGHTA and FQGNSA. This clonotype was seen only a few times. Its antigen is currently unknown. TCRdb recomputed calls from the reads with MiXCR, one row per CDR3 protein. In the table there are 250,000 to 300,000 distinct CDR3 sequences, 9.1% of which are singletons. Sequences were obtained from PBMCs. The source is a human donor in good health (CMV status not recorded). Some clones in this sample may be carry-over from other donors' samples. The chain links TRBV7-2 to TRBJ2-4, with a weak D call TRBD1 (5 bases). Written as DNA, the CDR3 is TGTGCCAGCAGCTTCCGTATTTCGGACACTCAGTACTTC. Translated: CASSFRISDTQYF.